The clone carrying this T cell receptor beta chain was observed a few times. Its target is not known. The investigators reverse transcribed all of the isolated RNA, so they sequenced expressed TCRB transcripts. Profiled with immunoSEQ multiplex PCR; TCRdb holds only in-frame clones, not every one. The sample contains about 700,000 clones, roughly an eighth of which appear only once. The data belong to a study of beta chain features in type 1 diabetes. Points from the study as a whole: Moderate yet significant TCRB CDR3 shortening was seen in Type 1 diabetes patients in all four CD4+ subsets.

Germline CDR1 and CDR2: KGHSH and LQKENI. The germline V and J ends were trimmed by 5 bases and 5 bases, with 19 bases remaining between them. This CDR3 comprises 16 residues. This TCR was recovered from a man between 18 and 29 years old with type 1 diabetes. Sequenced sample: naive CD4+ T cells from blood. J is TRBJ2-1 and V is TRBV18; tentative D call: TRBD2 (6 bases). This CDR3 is CASSSRSWGGDNEQFF. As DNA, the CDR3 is TGTGCCAGCTCATCGCGATCATGGGGAGGCGACAATGAGCAGTTCTTC.